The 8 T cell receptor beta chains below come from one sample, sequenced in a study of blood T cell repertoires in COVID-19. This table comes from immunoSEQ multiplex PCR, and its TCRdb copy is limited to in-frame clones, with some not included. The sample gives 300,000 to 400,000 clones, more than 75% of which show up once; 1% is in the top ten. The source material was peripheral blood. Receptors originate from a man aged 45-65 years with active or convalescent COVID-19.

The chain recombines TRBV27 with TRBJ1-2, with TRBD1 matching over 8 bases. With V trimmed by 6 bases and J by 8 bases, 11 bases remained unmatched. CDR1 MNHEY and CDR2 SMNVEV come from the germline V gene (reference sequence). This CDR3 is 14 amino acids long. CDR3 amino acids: CASSESRGRVGYTF. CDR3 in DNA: TGTGCCAGCAGCGAAAGCAGGGGGCGAGTCGGCTACACCTTC.

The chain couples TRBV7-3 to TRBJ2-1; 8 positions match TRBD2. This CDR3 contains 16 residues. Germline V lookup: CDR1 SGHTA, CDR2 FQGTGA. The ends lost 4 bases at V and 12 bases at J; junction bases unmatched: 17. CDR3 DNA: TGTGCCAGCAGCTCCCAAGCTCCGGGACTAGGGGTCCGGCAGTTCTTC. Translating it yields CASSSQAPGLGVRQFF.

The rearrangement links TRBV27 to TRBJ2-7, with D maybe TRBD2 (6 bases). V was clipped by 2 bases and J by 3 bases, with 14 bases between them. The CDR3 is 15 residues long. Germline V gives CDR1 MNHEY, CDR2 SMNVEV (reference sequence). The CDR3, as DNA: TGTGCCAGCAGTTTAGCTTCAGGGAGGTTCTACGAGCAGTACTTC. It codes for CASSLASGRFYEQYF.

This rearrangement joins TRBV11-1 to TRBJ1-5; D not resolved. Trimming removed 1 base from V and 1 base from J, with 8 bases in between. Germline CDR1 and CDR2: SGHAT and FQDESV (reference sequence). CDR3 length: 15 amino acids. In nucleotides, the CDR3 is TGTGCCAGCAGCTTAGGACGGGGAAGCAATCAGCCCCAGCATTTT. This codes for CASSLGRGSNQPQHF. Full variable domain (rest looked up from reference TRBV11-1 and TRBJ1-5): EAEVAQSPRYKITEKSQAVAFWCDPISGHATLYWYRQILGQGPELLVQFQDESVVDDSQLPKDRFSAERLKGVDSTLKIQPAELGDSAMYLCASSLGRGSNQPQHFGDGTRLSIL.

The CDR3 spells CASSGAGTGNTEAFF. The CDR3 DNA reads TGTGCCAGCAGCGGGGCCGGGACAGGGAACACTGAAGCTTTCTTT. The J gene is TRBJ1-1, the V gene TRBV5-6; 8 bases fit TRBD1. Trimming took 4 bases from V and 1 from J; bases not matched to a gene: 6. CDR1 and CDR2 from the germline V gene are SGHDT and YYEEEE. This CDR3 is built from 15 residues.

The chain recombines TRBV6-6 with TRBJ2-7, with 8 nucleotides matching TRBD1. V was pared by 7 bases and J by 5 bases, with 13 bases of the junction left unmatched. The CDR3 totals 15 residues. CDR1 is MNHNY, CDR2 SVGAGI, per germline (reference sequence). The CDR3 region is CASTLLGTGGDEQYF. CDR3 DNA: TGTGCCAGCACTCTACTCGGAACAGGGGGAGACGAGCAGTACTTC.

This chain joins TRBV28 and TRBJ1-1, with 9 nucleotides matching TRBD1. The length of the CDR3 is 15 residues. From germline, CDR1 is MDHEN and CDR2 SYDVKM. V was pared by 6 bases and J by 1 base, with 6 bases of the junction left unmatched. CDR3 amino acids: CASRDTGGRNTEAFF. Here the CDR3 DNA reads TGTGCCAGCAGGGATACAGGGGGCCGGAACACTGAAGCTTTCTTT.

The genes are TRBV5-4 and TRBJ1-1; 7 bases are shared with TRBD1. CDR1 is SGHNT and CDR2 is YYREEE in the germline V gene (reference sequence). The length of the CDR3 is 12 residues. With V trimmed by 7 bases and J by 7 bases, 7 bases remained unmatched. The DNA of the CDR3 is TGTGCCAGCTATACCCGGGACAGTGAAGCTTTCTTT. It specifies CASYTRDSEAFF.